The T cell receptor (beta chain) described here comes from a study of T cells in Graves' hyperthyroidism and ophthalmopathy. The overall study: Pretreatment peripheral blood was obtained at initial diagnosis. Study results and limitations: Classification by a 13 V-J model distinguished ophthalmopathy from stable hyperthyroidism.

Regions amplified from RNA transcripts were the TCR beta CDR3 regions. The TCR CDR3 was amplified in a first-round RT-PCR using the HTBI primer set. TCRdb used MiXCR to reprocess the multiplex PCR reads, holding one entry per CDR3 protein. The data show over 550,000 distinct CDR3 sequences, with about a sixth seen just once and around 19% held by the top ten. This clonotype has at least ten counts. Antigen: not known. The CDR3 length is 15 residues. Germline CDR1 reads MNHNS; CDR2 reads SASEGT. V lost 4 bases, J lost 5 bases, and 4 bases stayed unmatched. Graves' hyperthyroidism qualified as stable when ophthalmopathy did not progress within 18 months.

The material sequenced was blood. The source of this sequence is a woman between 18 and 29 years old with Graves' hyperthyroidism. V is TRBV6-1 and J is TRBJ2-3; TRBD2 agrees at 12 bases. Written as DNA, the CDR3 is TGTGCCAGCAGTGGGCTAGCGGGAGGGGGAGATACGCAGTATTTT. It codes for CASSGLAGGGDTQYF.